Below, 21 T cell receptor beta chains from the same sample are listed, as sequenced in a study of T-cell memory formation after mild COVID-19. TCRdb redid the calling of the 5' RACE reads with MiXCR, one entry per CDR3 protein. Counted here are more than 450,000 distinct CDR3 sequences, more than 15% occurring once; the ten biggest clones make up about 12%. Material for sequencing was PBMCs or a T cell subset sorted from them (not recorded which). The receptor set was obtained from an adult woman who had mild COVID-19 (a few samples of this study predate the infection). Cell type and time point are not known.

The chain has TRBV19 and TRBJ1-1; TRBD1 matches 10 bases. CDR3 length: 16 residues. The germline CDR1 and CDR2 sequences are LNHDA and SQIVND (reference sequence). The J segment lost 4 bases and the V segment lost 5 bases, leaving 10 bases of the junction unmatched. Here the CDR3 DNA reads TGTGCCAGTAGTCGAAGAGGGACAGGGGTTACCACTGAAGCTTTCTTT. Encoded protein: CASSRRGTGVTTEAFF.

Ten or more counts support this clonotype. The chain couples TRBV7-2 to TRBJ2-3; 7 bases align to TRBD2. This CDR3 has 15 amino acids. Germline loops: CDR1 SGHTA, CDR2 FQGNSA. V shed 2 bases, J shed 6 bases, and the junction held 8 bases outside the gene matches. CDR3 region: CASSLSGRAWDTQYF. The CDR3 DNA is TGTGCCAGCAGCTTAAGTGGGAGGGCCTGGGATACGCAGTATTTT.

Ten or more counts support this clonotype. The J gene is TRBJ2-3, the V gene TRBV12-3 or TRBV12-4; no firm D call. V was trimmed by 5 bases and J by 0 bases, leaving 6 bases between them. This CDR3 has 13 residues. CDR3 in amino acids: CASSGGSTDTQYF. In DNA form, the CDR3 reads TGTGCCAGCAGTGGCGGTAGCACAGATACGCAGTATTTT.

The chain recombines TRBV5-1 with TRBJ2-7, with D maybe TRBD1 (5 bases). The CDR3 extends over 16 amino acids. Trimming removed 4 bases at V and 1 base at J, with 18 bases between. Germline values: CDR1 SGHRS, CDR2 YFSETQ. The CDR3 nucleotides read TGCGCCAGCAGCGGAAAGGGGTTGTCCCTTTCCTACGAGCAGTACTTC. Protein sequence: CASSGKGLSLSYEQYF.

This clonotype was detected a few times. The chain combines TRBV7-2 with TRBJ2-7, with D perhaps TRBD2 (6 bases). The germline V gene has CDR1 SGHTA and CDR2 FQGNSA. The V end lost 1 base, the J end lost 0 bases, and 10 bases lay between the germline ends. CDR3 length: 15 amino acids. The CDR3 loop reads CASSLGAGHSYEQYF. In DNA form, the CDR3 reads TGTGCCAGCAGCTTAGGAGCGGGTCACTCCTACGAGCAGTACTTC.

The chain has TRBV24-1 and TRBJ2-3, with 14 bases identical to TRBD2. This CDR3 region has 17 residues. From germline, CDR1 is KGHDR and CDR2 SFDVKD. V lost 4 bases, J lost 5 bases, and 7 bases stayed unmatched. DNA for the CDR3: TGTGCCACCAGTGACCGTCGACTAGCGGGAGGGGTAGATACGCAGTATTTT. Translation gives CATSDRRLAGGVDTQYF.

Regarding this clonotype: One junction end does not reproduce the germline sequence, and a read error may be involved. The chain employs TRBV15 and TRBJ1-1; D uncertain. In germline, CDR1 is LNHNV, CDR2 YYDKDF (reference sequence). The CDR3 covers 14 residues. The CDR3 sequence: CATKLDSMNTGAFF. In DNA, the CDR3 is TGTGCCACCAAACTGGATAGCATGAACACTGGAGCTTTCTTT.

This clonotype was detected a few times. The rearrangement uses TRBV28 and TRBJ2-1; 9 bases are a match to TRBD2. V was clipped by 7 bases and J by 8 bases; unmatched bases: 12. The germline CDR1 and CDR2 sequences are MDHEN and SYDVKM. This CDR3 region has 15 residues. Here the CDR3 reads CASNDLAGEVDEQFF. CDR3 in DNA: TGTGCCAGCAATGATTTAGCGGGAGAAGTAGATGAGCAGTTCTTC.

CDR3 residues: CASSAALAGAVSGEQFF. In DNA form, the CDR3 reads TGTGCCAGCAGCGCAGCACTAGCGGGAGCGGTTTCGGGTGAGCAGTTCTTC. The rearrangement links TRBV5-4 to TRBJ2-1; 11 nucleotides line up with TRBD2. V shed 4 bases, J shed 9 bases, and the junction held 15 bases outside the gene matches. CDR1 and CDR2 (germline): SGHNT, YYREEE (reference sequence). The CDR3 consists of 17 residues.

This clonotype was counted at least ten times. The CDR3 region has the DNA TGTGCCATCAGTGATCCACACCAGGGGTACCAAGAGACCCAGTACTTC. Its translation is CAISDPHQGYQETQYF. V and J are TRBV10-3 and TRBJ2-5; perhaps TRBD1 as D (6 bases). This CDR3 is 16 amino acids long. The germline V gene encodes CDR1 ENHRY and CDR2 SYGVKD. V shed 3 bases and J shed 0 bases, with 14 bases lying between them.

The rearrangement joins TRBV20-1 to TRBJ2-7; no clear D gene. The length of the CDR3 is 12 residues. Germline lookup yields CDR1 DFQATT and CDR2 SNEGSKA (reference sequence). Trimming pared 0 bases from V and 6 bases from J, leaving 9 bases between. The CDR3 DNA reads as TGCAGTGCTAGAGATTTAGTGGTCGAGCAGTACTTC. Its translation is CSARDLVVEQYF.

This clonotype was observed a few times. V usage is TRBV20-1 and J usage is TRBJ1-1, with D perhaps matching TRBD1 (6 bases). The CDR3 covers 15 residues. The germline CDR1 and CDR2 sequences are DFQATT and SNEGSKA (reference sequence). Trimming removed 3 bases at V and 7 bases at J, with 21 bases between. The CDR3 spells CSASRYDDGQFEAFF. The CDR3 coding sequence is TGCAGTGCTAGCCGATACGATGACGGACAGTTTGAAGCTTTCTTT.

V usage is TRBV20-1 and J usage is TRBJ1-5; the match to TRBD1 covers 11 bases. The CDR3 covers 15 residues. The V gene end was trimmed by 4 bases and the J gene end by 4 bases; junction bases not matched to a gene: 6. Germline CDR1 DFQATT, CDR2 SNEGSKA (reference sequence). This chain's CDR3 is CSATRWDRGNQPQHF. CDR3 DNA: TGCAGTGCTACTCGATGGGACAGGGGGAATCAGCCCCAGCATTTT.

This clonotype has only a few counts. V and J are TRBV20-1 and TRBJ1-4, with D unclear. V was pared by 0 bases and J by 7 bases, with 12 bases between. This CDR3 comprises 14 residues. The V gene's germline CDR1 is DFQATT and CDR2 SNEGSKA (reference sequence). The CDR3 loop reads CSAREDGSGEKLFF. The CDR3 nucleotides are TGCAGTGCTAGAGAGGATGGAAGCGGTGAAAAACTGTTTTTT.

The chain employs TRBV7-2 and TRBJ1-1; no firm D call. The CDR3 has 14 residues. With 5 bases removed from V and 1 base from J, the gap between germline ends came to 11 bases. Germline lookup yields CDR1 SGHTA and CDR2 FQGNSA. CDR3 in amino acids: CASSPFAGNTEAFF. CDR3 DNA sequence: TGTGCCAGCAGCCCTTTTGCAGGGAACACTGAAGCTTTCTTT.

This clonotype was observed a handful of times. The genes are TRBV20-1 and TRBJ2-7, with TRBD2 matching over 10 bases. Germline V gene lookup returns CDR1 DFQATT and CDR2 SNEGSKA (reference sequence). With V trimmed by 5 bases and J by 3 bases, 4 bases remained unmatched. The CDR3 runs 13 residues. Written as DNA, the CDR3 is TGCAGTGCTCCCGGGACTAGCGACTACGAGCAGTACTTC. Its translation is CSAPGTSDYEQYF.

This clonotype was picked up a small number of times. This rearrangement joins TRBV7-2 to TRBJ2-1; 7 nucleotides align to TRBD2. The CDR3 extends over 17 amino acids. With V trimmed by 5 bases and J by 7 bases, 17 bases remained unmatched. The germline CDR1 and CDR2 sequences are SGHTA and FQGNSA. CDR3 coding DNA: TGTGCCAGCAGCCGCCATAGTGGGGAGGGAGCACGAAATGAGCAGTTCTTC. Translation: CASSRHSGEGARNEQFF.

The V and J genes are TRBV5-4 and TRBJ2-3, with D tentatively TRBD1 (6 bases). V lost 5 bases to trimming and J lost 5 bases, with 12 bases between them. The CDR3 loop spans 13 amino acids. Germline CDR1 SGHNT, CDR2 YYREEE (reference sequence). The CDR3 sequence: CASRHGTRDTQYF. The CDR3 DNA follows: TGTGCCAGCAGACATGGGACAAGAGATACGCAGTATTTT.

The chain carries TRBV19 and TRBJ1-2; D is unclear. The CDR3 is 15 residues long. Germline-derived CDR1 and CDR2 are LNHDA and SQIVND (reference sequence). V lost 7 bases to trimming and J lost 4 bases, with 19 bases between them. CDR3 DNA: TGTGCCAGTACCTCTGGAGTCTCCGCCGGCTATGGCTACACCTTC. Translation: CASTSGVSAGYGYTF.

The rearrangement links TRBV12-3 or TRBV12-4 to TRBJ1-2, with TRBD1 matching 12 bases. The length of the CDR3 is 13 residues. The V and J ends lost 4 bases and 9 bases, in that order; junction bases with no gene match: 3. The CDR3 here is CASSWGTGGRYTF. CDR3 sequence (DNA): TGTGCCAGCAGTTGGGGGACAGGGGGCCGCTACACCTTC.

CDR3 DNA sequence: TGTGCCAGCAGCGTAGGACCGGATACCCAAGAGACCCAGTACTTC. Translating gives CASSVGPDTQETQYF. V gene TRBV9 combines with J gene TRBJ2-5; D is unclear. The CDR3 runs 15 residues. Per the germline V gene, CDR1 is SGDLS and CDR2 is YYNGEE. V was trimmed by 0 bases and J by 1 base, leaving 10 bases between them.